These 7 T cell receptor beta chains share one sample of origin, sequenced in a study of lymphopenia after photon versus proton radiotherapy. Produced via immunoSEQ multiplex PCR; TCRdb's table is partial and in-frame only. The repertoire holds fewer than 7,000 clones, with roughly nine tenths as singletons. Sequenced here: peripheral blood, sampled from a patient treated with photon-based radiotherapy. The source is a man aged 60 to 69 with cholangiocarcinoma.

This chain links TRBV7-2 with TRBJ2-5; D perhaps matches TRBD2 (6 bases). This CDR3 is built from 16 residues. Trimming stripped 4 bases from V and 1 base from J, with 16 bases between. Germline V CDR1 and CDR2: SGHTA, FQGNSA. The CDR3 region has the DNA TGTGCCAGCAGCTCCGGGATTAGCGGAGTCCAAGAGACCCAGTACTTC. The encoded protein is CASSSGISGVQETQYF.

The genes are TRBV6-5 and TRBJ1-3; unclear D gene. CDR1 and CDR2 (germline): MNHEY, SVGAGI. This CDR3 is 12 amino acids long. V was cut by 8 bases and J by 1 base, with 6 bases left in between. The CDR3 protein is CASRGSGNTIYF. For the CDR3, the DNA is TGTGCCAGCCGGGGATCTGGAAACACCATATATTTT.

This clone was seen only a few times. The genes are TRBV2 and TRBJ1-4; TRBD1 is a possible D gene (5 bases). Germline CDR1 is SNHLY and CDR2 is FYNNEI. The CDR3 consists of 14 residues. V lost 0 bases to trimming and J lost 7 bases, with 9 bases between them. CDR3 sequence reads: CASSEAVTAEKLFF. Here the CDR3 DNA reads TGTGCCAGCAGTGAAGCGGTGACAGCTGAAAAACTGTTTTTT.

The V gene is TRBV11-2, the J gene TRBJ2-7, with 11 bases lining up with TRBD2. Trimming removed 4 bases from V and 6 bases from J; junction bases left unmatched: 14. CDR3 size: 17 residues. The germline V gene encodes CDR1 SGHAT and CDR2 FQNNGV. CDR3 coding DNA: TGTGCCAGCAGCTCACTGGGGCTAGCGGGGGGCCGGGGCGAGCAGTACTTC. Amino acids: CASSSLGLAGGRGEQYF.

V is TRBV5-1 and J is TRBJ2-3; 7 nucleotides match TRBD2. The CDR3 is made up of 16 amino acids. The V and J ends lost 4 bases and 3 bases, in that order; junction bases with no gene match: 11. The germline V gene encodes CDR1 SGHRS and CDR2 YFSETQ. CDR3 loop: CASSTHGGGITDTQYF. In nucleotides, the CDR3 is TGCGCCAGCAGCACCCATGGGGGGGGGATTACAGATACGCAGTATTTT.

V usage is TRBV5-6 and J usage is TRBJ1-5; 10 bases line up with TRBD1. With V trimmed by 4 bases and J by 6 bases, 10 bases remained unmatched. CDR3 length equals 16 residues. Germline V CDR1 and CDR2: SGHDT, YYEEEE. The CDR3 nucleotides read TGTGCCAGCAGCCGAGGGACAGGGGATAGTGTTCAGCCCCAGCATTTT. This encodes CASSRGTGDSVQPQHF.

This chain uses TRBV9 with TRBJ2-1, with TRBD1 identical over 7 bases. CDR1 SGDLS and CDR2 YYNGEE come from the germline V gene. The CDR3 totals 14 residues. Losses at the gene ends were 0 bases for V and 6 bases for J; bases not matched to a gene: 3. The CDR3 region has the DNA TGTGCCAGCAGCGTAGGGGCAGGGGGCAATGAGCAGTTCTTC. It is translated as CASSVGAGGNEQFF.